These 25 T cell receptor beta chains were all obtained from the same sample, sequenced in a study of cytomegalovirus exposure and HLA in healthy donors. Researchers ran the PCR with 60 Vbeta and 13 Jbeta primers. Some clones are missing from TCRdb's copy, which holds only in-frame ones; the method was immunoSEQ multiplex PCR. The data hold under 150,000 clones, with 75% to 85% observed a single time. Source material: PBMCs. All receptors derive from a man under 40 in good health and CMV-seropositive.

The chain combines TRBV10-3 with TRBJ1-1, with a tentative D call TRBD1 (5 bases). This CDR3 region has 17 residues. The germline CDR1 and CDR2 sequences are ENHRY and SYGVKD. V was cut by 11 bases and J by 4 bases, with 29 bases left in between. In DNA, the CDR3 is TGTGCCTCCCTTGGCCCCTCCAGAAGGGGTGTCTTCACTGAAGCTTTCTTT. This gives the protein CASLGPSRRGVFTEAFF.

CDR3 region: CASSYGANTEAFF. CDR3 DNA: TGCGCCAGCAGCTATGGAGCGAACACTGAAGCTTTCTTT. V and J are TRBV5-1 and TRBJ1-1; no clear D gene. Trimming removed 3 bases at V and 1 base at J, with 7 bases between. The germline CDR1 and CDR2 sequences are SGHRS and YFSETQ. The CDR3 has 13 amino acids.

This chain connects TRBV7-6 to TRBJ2-7, with TRBD1 matching 7 bases. V shed 6 bases and J 7 bases; nucleotides not matched to a gene: 9. Per germline, CDR1 SGHVS and CDR2 FNYEAQ. The CDR3 consists of 13 residues. The CDR3 region has the DNA TGTGCCAGCAGTCCGAACAGGGGAGCGGAGCAGTACTTC. It translates to CASSPNRGAEQYF.

In its sample, this clone was seen a few times. The V call is TRBV19, the J call TRBJ2-1; TRBD2 is a possible D gene (6 bases). The CDR3 loop spans 13 amino acids. Per the germline V gene, CDR1 is LNHDA and CDR2 is SQIVND (reference sequence). V lost 5 bases and J lost 9, with 14 bases in between. Here the CDR3 reads CASSGPRRGEQFF. The CDR3 DNA follows: TGTGCCAGTAGTGGCCCTCGGAGGGGTGAGCAGTTCTTC.

V usage is TRBV19 and J usage is TRBJ2-7, with a tentative D call TRBD2 (6 bases). The CDR3 spans 12 residues. The ends were cut back, 7 bases at V and 10 bases at J, with 17 bases in the middle. Germline loops: CDR1 LNHDA, CDR2 SQIVND (reference sequence). The CDR3 DNA is TGTGCCAGTACTCCCGGGGGTGTGGGCCAGTACTTC. Amino acids: CASTPGGVGQYF.

The chain combines TRBV6-5 with TRBJ2-5; possible D gene TRBD1, 6 bases. Germline V gene sequence: CDR1 MNHEY, CDR2 SVGAGI. Trimming took off 8 bases at V and 4 bases at J, with 14 bases between the two ends. CDR3 length equals 13 residues. CDR3 loop: CASLQGWLETQYF. In DNA form, the CDR3 reads TGTGCCAGCCTACAGGGTTGGTTAGAGACCCAGTACTTC.

The chain joins TRBV29-1 to TRBJ2-6; 8 nucleotides line up with TRBD1. CDR1 and CDR2 (germline): SQVTM, ANQGSEA. V dropped 7 bases and J dropped 0; count of bases not matched to a gene: 8. This CDR3 has 16 amino acids. CDR3 in amino acids: CSGVTGEDSGANVLTF. The DNA of the CDR3 is TGCAGCGGGGTGACAGGGGAAGACTCTGGGGCCAACGTCCTGACTTTC.

The CDR3 is CASSFEFGFGQYF. The CDR3 DNA reads as TGTGCCAGCAGCTTCGAATTTGGTTTCGGGCAGTACTTC. The chain couples TRBV11-2 to TRBJ2-7, with unresolved D. The CDR3 extends over 13 amino acids. Trimming removed 3 bases from V and 9 bases from J, with 15 bases in between. The germline V gene has CDR1 SGHAT and CDR2 FQNNGV.

This clone is a singleton in its sample. The genes are TRBV4-3 and TRBJ1-5, with D possibly TRBD1 on 6 matching bases. V lost 0 bases and J 1 base, leaving 10 bases between the germline ends. Germline-derived CDR1 and CDR2 are LGHNA and YSLEER. This CDR3 is built from 16 residues. CDR3 sequence (DNA): TGCGCCAGCAGCCAAGATGTGGGGGCCAGCAATCAGCCCCAGCATTTT. Amino acids: CASSQDVGASNQPQHF.

The J gene is TRBJ1-2, the V gene TRBV27, with a tentative D call TRBD1 (6 bases). The ends were cut back, 5 bases at V and 4 bases at J, with 11 bases in the middle. The CDR3 length is 13 residues. Germline loops: CDR1 MNHEY, CDR2 SMNVEV (reference sequence). The CDR3 protein is CASSPTGIYGYTF. CDR3 coding DNA: TGTGCCAGCAGTCCTACAGGGATCTATGGCTACACCTTC.

In this sample, this clone turned up a few times. For the CDR3, the DNA is TGTGCCAGCAGCGGGGACAGGGGCCACTTTTCACCCCTCCACTTT. Encoded protein: CASSGDRGHFSPLHF. The chain is built from TRBV5-6 and TRBJ1-6, with 10 bases aligning to TRBD1. With V trimmed by 4 bases and J by 9 bases, 7 bases remained unmatched. This CDR3 region has 15 residues. CDR1 is SGHDT, CDR2 YYEEEE, per germline.

V and J are TRBV4-3 and TRBJ2-7, with 8 bases fitting TRBD1. Unmatched junction bases numbered 4, after V lost 1 base and J lost 2 bases. The CDR3 contains 15 residues. The germline V gene encodes CDR1 LGHNA and CDR2 YSLEER. In nucleotides, the CDR3 is TGCGCCAGCAGCCAAGGCCAGGGGGCGACCTACGAGCAGTACTTC. Protein product: CASSQGQGATYEQYF.

The chain combines TRBV5-6 with TRBJ2-3, with TRBD2 identical over 7 bases. Germline V gene data show CDR1 as SGHDT and CDR2 as YYEEEE. Trimming at V came to 1 base and at J to 1 base, leaving 12 bases not matched to a gene. The CDR3 sequence is 18 residues long. In nucleotides, the CDR3 is TGTGCCAGCAGCTTGTGGAGGGGCCTAGCGGCAGGCACAGATACGCAGTATTTT. Protein sequence: CASSLWRGLAAGTDTQYF.

The rearrangement uses TRBV5-6 and TRBJ2-3, with 8 bases identical to TRBD2. CDR3 length: 15 amino acids. V shed 10 bases and J 0 bases; nucleotides not matched to a gene: 10. The V gene's germline CDR1 is SGHDT and CDR2 YYEEEE. CDR3 sequence (DNA): TGTGCCCTCAGTAGGGCGGGGGGTAGCACAGATACGCAGTATTTT. Its translation: CALSRAGGSTDTQYF.

This sequence joins TRBV27 and TRBJ1-5, with D uncertain. The germline V gene encodes CDR1 MNHEY and CDR2 SMNVEV (reference sequence). V shed 3 bases and J shed 8 bases, with 8 bases lying between them. The CDR3 has 12 amino acids. The CDR3 DNA reads TGTGCCAGCAGTTTTGCGGGAAAGCCCCAGCATTTT. It is translated as CASSFAGKPQHF.

Only a few counts were recorded for this clone. The chain recombines TRBV7-9 with TRBJ1-4; 9 bases agree with TRBD1. The germline V gene encodes CDR1 SEHNR and CDR2 FQNEAQ (reference sequence). V was pared by 5 bases and J by 2 bases, with 9 bases of the junction left unmatched. The CDR3 totals 17 residues. The CDR3 region has the DNA TGTGCCAGCAGCACGGGACAGGGCCGGGCGACTAATGAAAAACTGTTTTTT. This translates into CASSTGQGRATNEKLFF.

This rearrangement joins TRBV21-1 to TRBJ2-5; the D call TRBD2 from the table was never checked on the DNA. With the DNA end fitting TRBJ2-7 better, the J assignment may be wrong. TRBV21-1 represents a pseudogene. This CDR3 contains 16 residues. This chain's CDR3 is CASSKGTSGRKGEQYF. In nucleotides, the CDR3 is TGTGCCAGCAGCAAAGGGACTAGCGGGAGGAAAGGCGAGCAGTACTTC.

V gene TRBV6-5 combines with J gene TRBJ1-3; 9 bases map to TRBD1. V gave up 5 bases and J gave up 1 base; unmatched junction bases: 3. This CDR3 contains 15 residues. Germline V gene lookup returns CDR1 MNHEY and CDR2 SVGAGI. Written as DNA, the CDR3 is TGTGCCAGCAGTCGGGACAGGGATTCTGGAAACACCATATATTTT. Translating it yields CASSRDRDSGNTIYF.

CDR3 coding DNA: TGTGCCAGCAGTTTATGGTCCGCGGGAGGTCGCTACAATGAGCAGTTCTTC. This codes for CASSLWSAGGRYNEQFF. The chain is built from TRBV28 and TRBJ2-1, with 8 bases lining up with TRBD2. Germline assignment: CDR1 MDHEN and CDR2 SYDVKM. The CDR3 covers 17 residues. The junction had 7 bases not matched to a gene; V was cut back by 0 bases and J by 3 bases.

This clone was observed once. V and J are TRBV5-4 and TRBJ2-1; no clear D gene. The CDR3 totals 14 residues. Trimming cost V 4 bases and J 1 base, with 9 bases left between them. CDR1 and CDR2 from the germline V gene are SGHNT and YYREEE (reference sequence). CDR3: CASSIDKSYNEQFF. Here the CDR3 DNA reads TGTGCCAGCAGCATCGACAAGTCCTACAATGAGCAGTTCTTC.

The CDR3, as DNA: TGTGCCAGTTCTGGGACAGGCGATACCTACAATGAGCAGTTCTTC. Amino acids: CASSGTGDTYNEQFF. The V gene is TRBV2, the J gene TRBJ2-1; TRBD1 agrees at 8 bases. The CDR3 has 15 residues. The germline V gene encodes CDR1 SNHLY and CDR2 FYNNEI. J lost 2 bases, V lost 9 bases, and 9 bases had no gene match.

The genes are TRBV5-4 and TRBJ1-5; a weak D match, TRBD1 (6 bases). This CDR3 is 15 amino acids long. Per germline, CDR1 SGHNT and CDR2 YYREEE (reference sequence). Trimming took off 3 bases at V and 1 base at J, with 11 bases between the two ends. CDR3 region: CASSYGGGSNQPQHF. CDR3 nucleotides: TGTGCCAGCAGCTATGGGGGCGGAAGCAATCAGCCCCAGCATTTT.

As concerns this clone: This specimen includes other DNA sequences encoding the same CDR3. The gene calls are TRBV9 and TRBJ1-2; TRBD1 agrees at 11 bases. Losses at the gene ends were 4 bases for V and 5 bases for J; bases not matched to a gene: 4. The germline V gene has CDR1 SGDLS and CDR2 YYNGEE. The CDR3 is made up of 14 amino acids. In DNA, the CDR3 is TGTGCCAGCAGCTTTGGACAGGGGGCTTATGGCTACACCTTC. Translated: CASSFGQGAYGYTF.

V and J are TRBV25-1 and TRBJ2-2; D unclear. Per germline, CDR1 MGHDK and CDR2 SYGVNS. Trimming shortened V by 7 bases and J by 3 bases, and 9 bases separated the two germline ends. The CDR3 extends over 13 amino acids. The CDR3, as DNA: TGTGCCAGCACCGGGTCTCACACCGGGGAGCTGTTTTTT. Its protein is CASTGSHTGELFF. The entire variable domain, with the rest obtained from reference TRBV25-1 and TRBJ2-2, is as follows: EADIYQTPRYLVIGTGKKITLECSQTMGHDKMYWYQQDPGMELHLIHYSYGVNSTEKGDLSSESTVSRIRTEHFPLTLESARPSHTSQYLCASTGSHTGELFFGEGSRLTVL.

This clone appeared a single time. The chain is built from TRBV28 and TRBJ2-1; D might be TRBD2 (5 bases). This CDR3 spans 14 amino acids. Deletions cut 2 bases from V and 5 bases from J, with 10 bases between. Germline CDR1 MDHEN, CDR2 SYDVKM. The CDR3 loop reads CASSLVGVDNEQFF. The CDR3 nucleotides read TGTGCCAGCAGTTTAGTGGGAGTTGACAATGAGCAGTTCTTC.